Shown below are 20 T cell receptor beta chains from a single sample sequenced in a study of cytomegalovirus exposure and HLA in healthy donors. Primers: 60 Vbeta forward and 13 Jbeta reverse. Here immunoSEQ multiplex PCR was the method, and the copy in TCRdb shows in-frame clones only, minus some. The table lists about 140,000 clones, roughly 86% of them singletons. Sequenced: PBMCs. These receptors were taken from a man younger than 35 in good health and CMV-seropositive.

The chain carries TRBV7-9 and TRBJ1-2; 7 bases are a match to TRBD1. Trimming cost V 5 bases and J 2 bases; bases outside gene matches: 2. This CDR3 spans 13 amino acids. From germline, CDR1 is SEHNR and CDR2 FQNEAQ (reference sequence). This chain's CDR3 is CASSPTGNYGYTF. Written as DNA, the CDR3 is TGTGCCAGCAGCCCGACAGGGAACTATGGCTACACCTTC. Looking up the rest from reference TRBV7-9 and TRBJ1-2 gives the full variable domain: DTGVSQNPRHKITKRGQNVTFRCDPISEHNRLYWYRQTLGQGPEFLTYFQNEAQLEKSRLLSDRFSAERPKGSFSTLEIQRTEQGDSAMYLCASSPTGNYGYTFGSGTRLTVV.

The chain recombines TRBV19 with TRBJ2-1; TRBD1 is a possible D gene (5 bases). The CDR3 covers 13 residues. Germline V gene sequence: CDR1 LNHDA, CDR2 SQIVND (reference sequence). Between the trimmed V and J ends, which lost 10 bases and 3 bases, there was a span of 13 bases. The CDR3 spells CATRETDYNEQFF. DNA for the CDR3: TGTGCCACCAGGGAAACAGACTACAATGAGCAGTTCTTC. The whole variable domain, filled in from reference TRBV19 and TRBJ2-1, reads DGGITQSPKYLFRKEGQNVTLSCEQNLNHDAMYWYRQDPGQGLRLIYYSQIVNDFQKGDIAEGYSVSREKKESFPLTVTSAQKNPTAFYLCATRETDYNEQFFGPGTRLTVL.

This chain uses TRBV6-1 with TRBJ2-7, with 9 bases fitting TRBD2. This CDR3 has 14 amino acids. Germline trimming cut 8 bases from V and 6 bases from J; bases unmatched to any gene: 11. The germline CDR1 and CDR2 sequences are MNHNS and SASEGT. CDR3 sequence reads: CASVRVAGAREQYF. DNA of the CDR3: TGTGCCAGCGTCAGGGTAGCGGGAGCACGCGAGCAGTACTTC.

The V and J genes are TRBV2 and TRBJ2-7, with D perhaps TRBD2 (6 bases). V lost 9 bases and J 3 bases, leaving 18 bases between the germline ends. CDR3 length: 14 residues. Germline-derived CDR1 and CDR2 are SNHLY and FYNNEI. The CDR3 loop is CASITGGGDYEQYF. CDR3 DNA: TGTGCCAGTATCACCGGGGGTGGTGACTACGAGCAGTACTTC.

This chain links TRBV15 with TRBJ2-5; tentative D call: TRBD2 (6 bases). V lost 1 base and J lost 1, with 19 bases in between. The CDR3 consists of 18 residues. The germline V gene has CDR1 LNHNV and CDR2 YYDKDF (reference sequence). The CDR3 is CATSRVMGGRSTQETQYF. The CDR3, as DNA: TGTGCCACCAGCAGAGTAATGGGAGGTCGCAGTACCCAAGAGACCCAGTACTTC.

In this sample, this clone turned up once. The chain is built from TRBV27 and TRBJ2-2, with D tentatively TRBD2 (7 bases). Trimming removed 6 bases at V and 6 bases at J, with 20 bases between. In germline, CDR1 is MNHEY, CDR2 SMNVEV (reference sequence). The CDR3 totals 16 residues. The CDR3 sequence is CASRPPFGEGAGELFF. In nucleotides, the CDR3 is TGTGCCAGCAGACCTCCATTTGGGGAGGGGGCCGGGGAGCTGTTTTTT.

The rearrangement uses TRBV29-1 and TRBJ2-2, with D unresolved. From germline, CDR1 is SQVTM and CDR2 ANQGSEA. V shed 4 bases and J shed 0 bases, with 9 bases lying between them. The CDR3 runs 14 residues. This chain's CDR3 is CSVVPGSNTGELFF. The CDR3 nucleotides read TGCAGCGTTGTTCCGGGTTCGAACACCGGGGAGCTGTTTTTT.

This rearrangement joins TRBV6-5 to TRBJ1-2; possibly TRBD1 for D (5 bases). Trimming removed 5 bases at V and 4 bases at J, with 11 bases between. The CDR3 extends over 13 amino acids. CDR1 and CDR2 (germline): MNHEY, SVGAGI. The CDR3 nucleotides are TGTGCCAGCAGTGGGGCGGGGGGCTATGGCTACACCTTC. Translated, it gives CASSGAGGYGYTF.

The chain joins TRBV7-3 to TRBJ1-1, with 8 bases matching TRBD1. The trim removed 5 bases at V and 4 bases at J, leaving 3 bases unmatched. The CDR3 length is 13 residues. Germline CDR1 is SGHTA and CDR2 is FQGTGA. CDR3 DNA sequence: TGTGCCAGCAGCGCTCAGGGGGCCACTGAAGCTTTCTTT. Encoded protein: CASSAQGATEAFF.

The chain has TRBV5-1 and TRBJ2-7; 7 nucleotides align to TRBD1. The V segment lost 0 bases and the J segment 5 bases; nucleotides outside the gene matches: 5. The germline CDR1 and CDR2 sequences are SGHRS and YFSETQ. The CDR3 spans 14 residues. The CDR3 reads CASSLGQGSHEQYF. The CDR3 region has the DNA TGCGCCAGCAGCTTGGGACAGGGTTCCCACGAGCAGTACTTC.

In nucleotides, the CDR3 is TGTGCCAGCAGCCCCGGACAGGGCCGGGGCTACACCTTC. Protein sequence: CASSPGQGRGYTF. The gene calls are TRBV7-2 and TRBJ1-2; 8 bases line up with TRBD1. V trimming: 5 bases; J trimming: 8 bases; junction bases outside the gene matches: 7. Germline values: CDR1 SGHTA, CDR2 FQGNSA. The CDR3 covers 13 residues.

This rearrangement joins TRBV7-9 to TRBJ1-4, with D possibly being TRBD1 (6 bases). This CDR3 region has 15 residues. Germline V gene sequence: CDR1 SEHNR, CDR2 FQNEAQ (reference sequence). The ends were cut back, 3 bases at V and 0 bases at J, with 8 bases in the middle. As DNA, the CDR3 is TGTGCCAGCAGCTTTAACAGGGCAACTAATGAAAAACTGTTTTTT. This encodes CASSFNRATNEKLFF.

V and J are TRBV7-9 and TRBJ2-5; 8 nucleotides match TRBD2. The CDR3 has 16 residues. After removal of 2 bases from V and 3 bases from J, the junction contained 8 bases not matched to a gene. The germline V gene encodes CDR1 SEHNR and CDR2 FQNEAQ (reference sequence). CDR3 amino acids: CASSLMGTRIKETQYF. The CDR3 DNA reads TGTGCCAGCAGCTTAATGGGGACTAGAATAAAAGAGACCCAGTACTTC.

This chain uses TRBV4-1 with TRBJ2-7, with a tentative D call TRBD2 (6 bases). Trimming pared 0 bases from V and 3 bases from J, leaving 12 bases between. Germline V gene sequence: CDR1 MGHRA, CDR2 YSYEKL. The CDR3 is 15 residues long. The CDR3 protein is CASSQDPAGNYEQYF. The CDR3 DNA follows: TGCGCCAGCAGCCAAGATCCGGCGGGGAACTACGAGCAGTACTTC.

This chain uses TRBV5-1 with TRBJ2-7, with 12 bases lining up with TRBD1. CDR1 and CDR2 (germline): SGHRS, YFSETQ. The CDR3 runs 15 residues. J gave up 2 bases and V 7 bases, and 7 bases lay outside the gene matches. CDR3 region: CASFGGQGAPYEQYF. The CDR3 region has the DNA TGCGCCAGCTTCGGGGGACAGGGGGCCCCCTACGAGCAGTACTTC.

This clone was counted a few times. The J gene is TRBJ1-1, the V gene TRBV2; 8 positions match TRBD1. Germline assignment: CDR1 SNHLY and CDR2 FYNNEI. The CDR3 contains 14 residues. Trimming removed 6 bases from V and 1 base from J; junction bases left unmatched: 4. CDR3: CASSSDRANTEAFF. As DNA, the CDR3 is TGTGCCAGCAGCTCGGACAGGGCGAACACTGAAGCTTTCTTT.

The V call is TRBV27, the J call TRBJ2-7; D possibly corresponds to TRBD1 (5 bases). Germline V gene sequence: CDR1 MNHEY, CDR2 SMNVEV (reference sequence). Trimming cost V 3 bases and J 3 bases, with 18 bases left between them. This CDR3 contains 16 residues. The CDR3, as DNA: TGTGCCAGCAGTTTTTCCCTAGATGGGGCGGACTACGAGCAGTACTTC. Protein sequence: CASSFSLDGADYEQYF.

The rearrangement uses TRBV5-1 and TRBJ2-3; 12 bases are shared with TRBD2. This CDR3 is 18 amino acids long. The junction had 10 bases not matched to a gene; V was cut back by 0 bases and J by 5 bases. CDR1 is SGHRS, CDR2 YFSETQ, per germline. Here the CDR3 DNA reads TGCGCCAGCAGCTTGGCCGCCCGGCCTAGCGGGAGGGAAGATACGCAGTATTTT. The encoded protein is CASSLAARPSGREDTQYF. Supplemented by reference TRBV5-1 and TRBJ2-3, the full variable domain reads KAGVTQTPRYLIKTRGQQVTLSCSPISGHRSVSWYQQTPGQGLQFLFEYFSETQRNKGNFPGRFSGRQFSNSRSEMNVSTLELGDSALYLCASSLAARPSGREDTQYFGPGTRLTVL.

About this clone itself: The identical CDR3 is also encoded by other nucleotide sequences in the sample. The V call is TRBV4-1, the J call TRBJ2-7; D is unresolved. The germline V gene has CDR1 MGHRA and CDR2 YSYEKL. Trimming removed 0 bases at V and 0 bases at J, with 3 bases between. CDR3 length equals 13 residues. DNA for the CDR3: TGCGCCAGCAGCCAAGATAGCTCCTACGAGCAGTACTTC. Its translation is CASSQDSSYEQYF.

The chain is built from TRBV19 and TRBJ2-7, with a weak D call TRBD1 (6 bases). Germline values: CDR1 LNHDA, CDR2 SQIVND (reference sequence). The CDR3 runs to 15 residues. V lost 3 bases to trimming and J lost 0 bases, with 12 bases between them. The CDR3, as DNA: TGTGCCAGTAGTATGGGTGGGACACACTCCTACGAGCAGTACTTC. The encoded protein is CASSMGGTHSYEQYF. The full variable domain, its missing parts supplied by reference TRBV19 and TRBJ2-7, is DGGITQSPKYLFRKEGQNVTLSCEQNLNHDAMYWYRQDPGQGLRLIYYSQIVNDFQKGDIAEGYSVSREKKESFPLTVTSAQKNPTAFYLCASSMGGTHSYEQYFGPGTRLTVT.